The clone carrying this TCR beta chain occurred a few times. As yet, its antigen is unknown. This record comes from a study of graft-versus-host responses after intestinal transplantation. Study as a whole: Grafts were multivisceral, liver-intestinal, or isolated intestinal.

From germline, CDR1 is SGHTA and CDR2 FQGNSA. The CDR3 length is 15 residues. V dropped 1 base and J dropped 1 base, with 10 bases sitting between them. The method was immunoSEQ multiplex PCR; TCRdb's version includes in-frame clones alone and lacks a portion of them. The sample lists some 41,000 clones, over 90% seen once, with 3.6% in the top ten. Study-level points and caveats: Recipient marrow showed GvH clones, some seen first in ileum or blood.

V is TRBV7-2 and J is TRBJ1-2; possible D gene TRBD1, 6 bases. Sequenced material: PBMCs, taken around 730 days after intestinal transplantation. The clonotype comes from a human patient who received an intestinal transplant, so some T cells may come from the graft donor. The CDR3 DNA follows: TGTGCCAGCAGCTTAGAGGGGGACCTTAACTATGGCTACACCTTC. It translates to CASSLEGDLNYGYTF.